This T cell receptor beta chain is from a study of T cells expressing NK-cell markers. TCRdb re-called the 5' RACE reads; one entry per CDR3 protein, DNA not given. This table lists about 260,000 distinct CDR3 sequences. The origin of this receptor is a woman aged 18 to 75 in good health. Sequences were obtained from blood T cells: a sorted CD56 or NKG2C T cell subset, CD4+ or CD8+ T cells, or bulk PBMC T cells (not recorded which).

The CDR3: CASSPDRITGANVLTF. The genes are TRBV18 and TRBJ2-6; the D call of TRBD1 rests on TCRdb alone, since no DNA is present to check it. This CDR3 spans 16 amino acids. The germline CDR1 and CDR2 sequences are KGHSH and LQKENI.